This TCR beta chain was obtained from a study of control samples from healthy donors and cancer patients. The table came from immunoSEQ multiplex PCR; TCRdb's copy has only in-frame clones and leaves some out. The sample has 150,000 to 200,000 clones, 75% to 95% seen once. The CDR3 covers 14 residues. V shed 6 bases, J shed 4 bases, and the junction held 5 bases outside the gene matches. Germline V lookup: CDR1 KGHSH, CDR2 LQKENI. Source material: blood. The receptor's source is a woman aged 30 to 39 in good health. The genes are TRBV18 and TRBJ1-3; 8 bases align to TRBD1. This chain's CDR3 is CASSSGQGGNTIYF. The CDR3 nucleotides are TGTGCCAGCTCGTCTGGACAGGGAGGAAACACCATATATTTT.